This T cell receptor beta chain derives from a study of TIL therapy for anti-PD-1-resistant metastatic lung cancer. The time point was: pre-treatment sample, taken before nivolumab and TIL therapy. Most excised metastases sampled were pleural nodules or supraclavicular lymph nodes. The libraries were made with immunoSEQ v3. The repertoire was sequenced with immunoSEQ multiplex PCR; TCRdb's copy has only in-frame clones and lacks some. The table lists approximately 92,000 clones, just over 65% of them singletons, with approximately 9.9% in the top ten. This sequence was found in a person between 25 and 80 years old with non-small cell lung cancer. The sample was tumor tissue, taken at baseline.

The CDR3 protein is CASSQNGLREGEKLFF. CDR3 in DNA: TGCGCCAGCAGCCAAAACGGGCTCCGGGAGGGGGAAAAACTGTTTTTT. The chain uses TRBV4-1 and TRBJ1-4, with D possibly matching TRBD1 (5 bases). From germline, CDR1 is MGHRA and CDR2 YSYEKL. The CDR3 loop spans 16 amino acids. Trimming stripped 2 bases from V and 8 bases from J, with 18 bases between.